This TCR beta chain was captured by sequencing in a study of read filtering for tumor transcriptome and immune sequencing. This clonotype was recorded many times. From about 0.4 ug of RNA, a library with molecular barcoded alpha/delta and beta/gamma adaptors was made. TCRdb independently ran MiXCR on the reads; one entry per CDR3 protein. The top ten hold 15% to 20% of the sample, which has about 57,000 distinct CDR3 sequences, 20% seen once. The CDR3 consists of 12 residues. Germline-derived CDR1 and CDR2 are MDHEN and SYDVKM. The V gene lost 8 bases and the J gene lost 5 bases, with 12 bases spanning the gap.

The chain is built from TRBV28 and TRBJ1-2; D unresolved. This clonotype was sampled from a donor aged 40 or over with multiple myeloma. Sequencing was performed on a population of CD138-negative cells sorted from bone marrow. CDR3 in DNA: TGTGCCAGCCTGAATCCCCCTTATGGCTACACCTTC. As protein: CASLNPPYGYTF.